This entry lists 15 T cell receptor beta chains sequenced from one sample in a study of identical twins. TCRdb recomputed calls from the 5' RACE reads with MiXCR, one row per CDR3 protein. The data show approximately 890,000 distinct CDR3 sequences, 9% to 15% seen once. These data were also reused for a study on yellow fever vaccine responses in identical twins.

Sample: PBMCs. The source is a woman under 30 in good health.

As concerns this clonotype: At one boundary the junction diverges from the germline segment, which might be a read error. For the CDR3, the DNA is TGTGCCAGCAGCGGACGACGCACGGTTGAAGTTTTCTTT. This translates into CASSGRRTVEVFF. V is TRBV7-8 and J is TRBJ1-1; D not certain. The germline CDR1 and CDR2 sequences are SGHVS and FQNEAQ. The CDR3 runs 13 residues.

This clonotype was seen a handful of times. This rearrangement joins TRBV18 to TRBJ2-1, with D possibly being TRBD2 (6 bases). The CDR3 is made up of 15 amino acids. The V end was cut by 3 bases, the J end by 0 bases, with 9 bases between. Germline V lookup: CDR1 KGHSH, CDR2 LQKENI. The CDR3 protein is CASSPTSHSYNEQFF. DNA of the CDR3: TGTGCCAGCTCACCTACTAGCCACTCCTACAATGAGCAGTTCTTC.

This clonotype has a handful of counts. The chain uses TRBV7-8 and TRBJ2-1; a possible D gene is TRBD2 (6 bases). Germline V gene lookup returns CDR1 SGHVS and CDR2 FQNEAQ. The CDR3 length is 19 residues. The germline V and J ends were trimmed by 2 bases and 0 bases, with 20 bases remaining between them. The CDR3 nucleotides are TGTGCCAGCAGCTTACCGAAGAAGCGGGTTCCGAGCTCCTACAATGAGCAGTTCTTC. It specifies CASSLPKKRVPSSYNEQFF.

This clonotype was counted at least ten times. V gene TRBV10-3 combines with J gene TRBJ2-2; maybe TRBD1 (5 bases). This CDR3 has 15 residues. Trimming stripped 6 bases from V and 0 bases from J, with 11 bases between. The V gene's germline CDR1 is ENHRY and CDR2 SYGVKD. The CDR3, as DNA: TGTGCCATCAGCCCCTTGGGGCCGAACACCGGGGAGCTGTTTTTT. Its protein product is CAISPLGPNTGELFF.

The chain links TRBV5-1 to TRBJ2-3, with 11 bases matching TRBD1. The V and J ends lost 3 bases and 3 bases, in that order; junction bases with no gene match: 9. Germline V gives CDR1 SGHRS, CDR2 YFSETQ. The length of the CDR3 is 17 residues. The CDR3 sequence is CASSSWTGGERTDTQYF. CDR3 bases: TGCGCCAGCAGCTCCTGGACAGGGGGCGAGAGGACAGATACGCAGTATTTT.

This clonotype was picked up many times. The V call is TRBV15, the J call TRBJ2-1; 13 nucleotides line up with TRBD2. CDR3 length: 17 residues. Germline V lookup: CDR1 LNHNV, CDR2 YYDKDF (reference sequence). After removal of 4 bases from V and 6 bases from J, the junction contained 9 bases not matched to a gene. This chain's CDR3 is CATSMGSLAGGPNEQFF. CDR3 DNA sequence: TGTGCCACCAGCATGGGGTCACTAGCGGGGGGGCCCAATGAGCAGTTCTTC.

This chain joins TRBV7-2 and TRBJ2-1; TRBD1 or TRBD2 may be the D gene (5 bases each). Trimming left V 5 bases short and J 13 bases short, with 24 bases between. This CDR3 has 15 residues. Germline assignment: CDR1 SGHTA and CDR2 FQGNSA. The CDR3 region has the DNA TGTGCCAGCAGCAGATCGGAGGCTGGAACCGGGGCCCAGTTCTTC. Translated: CASSRSEAGTGAQFF.

This clonotype was recorded at least ten times. The gene calls are TRBV12-3 or TRBV12-4 and TRBJ2-3, with a tentative D call TRBD2 (6 bases). Trimming pared 6 bases from V and 6 bases from J, leaving 16 bases between. This CDR3 is 14 amino acids long. Written as DNA, the CDR3 is TGTGCCAGCAGACCTCAACTAGGAGGGGATACGCAGTATTTT. Translation gives CASRPQLGGDTQYF.

Only a few counts were recorded for this clonotype. The chain employs TRBV5-5 and TRBJ2-2; 14 nucleotides line up with TRBD2. V trimming: 4 bases; J trimming: 5 bases; junction bases outside the gene matches: 7. Germline CDR1 is SGHKS and CDR2 is YYEKEE (reference sequence). The CDR3 has 17 amino acids. CDR3 DNA: TGTGCCAGCAGCAAGGGGACTAGCGGGGGACGTACCGGGGAGCTGTTTTTT. It specifies CASSKGTSGGRTGELFF.

This rearrangement joins TRBV12-3 or TRBV12-4 to TRBJ2-3, with 8 bases matching TRBD2. CDR3 length: 16 residues. V was pared by 5 bases and J by 4 bases, with 11 bases of the junction left unmatched. CDR3 amino acids: CASSAPPGGAADTQYF. The CDR3 DNA sequence: TGTGCCAGCAGTGCCCCCCCCGGGGGGGCCGCAGATACGCAGTATTTT.

The chain carries TRBV20-1 and TRBJ2-2, with D possibly matching TRBD2 (5 bases). CDR3 length: 14 amino acids. Germline CDR1 and CDR2: DFQATT and SNEGSKA (reference sequence). Trimming left V 0 bases short and J 7 bases short, with 12 bases between. The CDR3 nucleotides are TGCAGTGCTAGAGAAGCTAGCCGGGTCGGGGAGCTGTTTTTT. Translating gives CSAREASRVGELFF.

In this sample, this clonotype turned up a few times. The chain links TRBV10-3 to TRBJ2-3, with D uncertain. Germline CDR1 is ENHRY and CDR2 is SYGVKD. The CDR3 sequence is 16 residues long. V lost 3 bases and J lost 0, with 13 bases in between. The CDR3 loop is CAISDFVQDSTDTQYF. The CDR3 DNA follows: TGTGCCATCAGTGATTTTGTCCAGGATAGCACAGATACGCAGTATTTT.

This clonotype appeared a few times. The CDR3 DNA is TGTGCCAGCAGCTTGGGACTCGGTGGCTCCTACAATGAGCAGTTCTTC. It specifies CASSLGLGGSYNEQFF. This chain uses TRBV7-8 with TRBJ2-1, with a possible D match to TRBD2 (6 bases). Germline V gives CDR1 SGHVS, CDR2 FQNEAQ. Trimming took off 3 bases at V and 0 bases at J, with 12 bases between the two ends. The CDR3 totals 16 residues. The variable domain in full, completed from reference TRBV7-8 and TRBJ2-1, reads GAGVSQSPRYKVAKRGQDVALRCDPISGHVSLFWYQQALGQGPEFLTYFQNEAQLDKSGLPSDRFFAERPEGSVSTLKIQRTQQEDSAVYLCASSLGLGGSYNEQFFGPGTRLTVL.

The chain uses TRBV27 and TRBJ2-1; 10 positions agree with TRBD2. The CDR3 runs 16 residues. Germline lookup yields CDR1 MNHEY and CDR2 SMNVEV (reference sequence). V lost 5 bases to trimming and J lost 6 bases; unmatched junction nucleotides: 10. The CDR3: CASSPRASGSSNEQFF. The CDR3 DNA follows: TGTGCCAGCAGTCCGCGAGCTAGCGGGAGTTCCAATGAGCAGTTCTTC.

This clonotype showed up just a few times. V usage is TRBV28 and J usage is TRBJ2-2; no clear D gene. This CDR3 has 14 residues. The germline V gene has CDR1 MDHEN and CDR2 SYDVKM. Trimming stripped 4 bases from V and 5 bases from J, with 11 bases between. Here the CDR3 reads CASSSTAATGELFF. CDR3 DNA: TGTGCCAGCAGTTCCACAGCTGCGACCGGGGAGCTGTTTTTT.